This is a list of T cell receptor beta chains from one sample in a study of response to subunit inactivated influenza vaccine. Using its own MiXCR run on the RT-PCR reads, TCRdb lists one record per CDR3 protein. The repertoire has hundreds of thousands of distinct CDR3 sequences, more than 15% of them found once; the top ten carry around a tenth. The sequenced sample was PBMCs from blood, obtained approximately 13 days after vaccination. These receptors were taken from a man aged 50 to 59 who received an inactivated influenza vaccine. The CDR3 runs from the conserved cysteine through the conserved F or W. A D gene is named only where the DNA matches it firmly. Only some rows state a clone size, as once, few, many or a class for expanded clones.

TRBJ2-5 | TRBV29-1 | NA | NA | CSVEPFEGSQETQYF | TGCAGCGTTGAGCCCTTTGAGGGGTCCCAAGAGACCCAGTACTTC
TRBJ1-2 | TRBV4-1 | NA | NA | CASSQDFGGQGGYTF | TGCGCCAGCAGCCAAGATTTCGGAGGCCAGGGCGGCTACACCTTC
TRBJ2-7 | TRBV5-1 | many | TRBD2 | CASSSRGTYEQYF | TGCGCCAGCAGCTCGCGGGGGACCTACGAGCAGTACTTC
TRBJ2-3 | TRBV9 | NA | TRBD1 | CASSVGQGKADTQYF | TGTGCCAGCAGCGTGGGACAGGGGAAGGCAGATACGCAGTATTTT
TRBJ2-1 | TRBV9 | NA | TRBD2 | CASSPLGPAGPYNEQFF | TGTGCCAGCAGCCCCTTGGGGCCAGCGGGACCTTACAATGAGCAGTTCTTC
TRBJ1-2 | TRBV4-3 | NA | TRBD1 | CASSHTDRVSYGYTF | TGCGCCAGCAGCCATACCGACAGGGTGAGCTATGGCTACACCTTC
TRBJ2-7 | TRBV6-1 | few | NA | CASSEFRPDWTPGLYEQYF | TGTGCCAGCAGCGAATTCCGACCTGATTGGACACCCGGGCTCTACGAGCAGTACTTC
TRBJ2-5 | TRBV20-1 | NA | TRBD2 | CSASRGRAGETQYF | TGCAGTGCTAGTCGCGGGAGGGCCGGGGAGACCCAGTACTTC
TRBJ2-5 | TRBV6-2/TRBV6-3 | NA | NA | CASSILGKETQYF | TGTGCCAGCAGCATCCTGGGAAAAGAGACCCAGTACTTC
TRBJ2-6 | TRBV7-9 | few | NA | CASSFFSSSGANVLTF | TGTGCCAGCAGCTTCTTTTCTAGCTCTGGGGCCAACGTCCTGACTTTC
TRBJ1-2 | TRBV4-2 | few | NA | CASSQAGGRSYGYTF | TGTGCCAGCAGCCAAGCGGGAGGGAGAAGTTATGGCTACACCTTC
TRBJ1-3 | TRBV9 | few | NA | CASSVEQGETGNTIYF | TGTGCCAGCAGCGTAGAACAGGGAGAGACTGGAAACACCATATATTTT
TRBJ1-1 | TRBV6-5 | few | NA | CASTSAGNTEAFF | TGTGCCAGCACTTCCGCAGGGAACACTGAAGCTTTCTTT
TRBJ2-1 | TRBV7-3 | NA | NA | CASSLGANNEQFF | TGTGCCAGCAGCTTGGGGGCTAACAATGAGCAGTTCTTC